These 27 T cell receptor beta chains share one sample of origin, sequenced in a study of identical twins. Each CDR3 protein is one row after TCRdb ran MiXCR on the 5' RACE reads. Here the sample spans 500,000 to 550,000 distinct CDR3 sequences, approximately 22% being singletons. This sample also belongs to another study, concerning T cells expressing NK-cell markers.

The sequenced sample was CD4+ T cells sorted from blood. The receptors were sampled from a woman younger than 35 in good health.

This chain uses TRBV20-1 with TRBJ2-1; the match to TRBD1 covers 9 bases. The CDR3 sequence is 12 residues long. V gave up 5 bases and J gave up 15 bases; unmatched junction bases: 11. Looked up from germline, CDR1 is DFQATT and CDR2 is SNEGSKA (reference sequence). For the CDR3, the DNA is TGCAGTGCTCTACAGGGGGCTCGGTCCCCGTTCTTC. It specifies CSALQGARSPFF.

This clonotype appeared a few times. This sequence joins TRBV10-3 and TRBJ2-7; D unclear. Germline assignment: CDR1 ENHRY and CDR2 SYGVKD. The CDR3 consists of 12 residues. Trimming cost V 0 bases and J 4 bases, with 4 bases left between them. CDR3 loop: CAISESRYEQYF. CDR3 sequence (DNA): TGTGCCATCAGTGAGTCAAGGTACGAGCAGTACTTC.

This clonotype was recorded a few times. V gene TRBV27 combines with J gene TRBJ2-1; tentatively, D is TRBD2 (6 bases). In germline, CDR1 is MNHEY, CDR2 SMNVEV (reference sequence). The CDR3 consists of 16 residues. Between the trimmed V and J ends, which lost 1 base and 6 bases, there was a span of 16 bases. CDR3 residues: CASSLWGGGSRNEQFF. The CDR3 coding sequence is TGTGCCAGCAGTTTATGGGGTGGAGGGAGTCGCAATGAGCAGTTCTTC.

CDR3 sequence reads: CASSQDWAYTEAFF. The CDR3 DNA is TGCGCCAGCAGCCAAGATTGGGCGTACACTGAAGCTTTCTTT. The chain couples TRBV4-3 to TRBJ1-1; D remains ambiguous. Germline assignment: CDR1 LGHNA and CDR2 YSLEER. The V gene lost 0 bases and the J gene lost 3 bases, with 8 bases spanning the gap. The CDR3 length is 14 residues.

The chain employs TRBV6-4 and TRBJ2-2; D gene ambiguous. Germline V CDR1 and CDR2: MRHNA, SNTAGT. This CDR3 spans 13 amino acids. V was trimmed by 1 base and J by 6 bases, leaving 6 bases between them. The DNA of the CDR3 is TGTGCCAGCAGTGACTTGGTGGCCGGGGAGCTGTTTTTT. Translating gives CASSDLVAGELFF.

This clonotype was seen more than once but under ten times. The CDR3 bases are TGTGCCAGCAGCTCCGCGAGCTCCTACGAGCAGTACTTC. It is translated as CASSSASSYEQYF. The chain carries TRBV5-5 and TRBJ2-7, with D unresolved. The CDR3 has 13 residues. CDR1 is SGHKS, CDR2 YYEKEE, per germline (reference sequence). V shed 3 bases and J shed 0 bases, with 7 bases lying between them.

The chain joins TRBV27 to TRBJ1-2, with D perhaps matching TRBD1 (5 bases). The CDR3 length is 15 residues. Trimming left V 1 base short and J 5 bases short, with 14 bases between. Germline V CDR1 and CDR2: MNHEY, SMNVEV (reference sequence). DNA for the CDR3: TGTGCCAGCAGTTTATTCGGTCAGGGTAATTATGGCTACACCTTC. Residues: CASSLFGQGNYGYTF.

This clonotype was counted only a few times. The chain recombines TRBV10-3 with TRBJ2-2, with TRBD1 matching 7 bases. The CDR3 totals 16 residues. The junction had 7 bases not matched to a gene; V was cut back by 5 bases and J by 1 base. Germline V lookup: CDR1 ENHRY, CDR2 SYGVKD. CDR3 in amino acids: CAISSYGQENTGELFF. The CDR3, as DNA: TGTGCCATCAGTTCCTACGGACAGGAGAACACCGGGGAGCTGTTTTTT.

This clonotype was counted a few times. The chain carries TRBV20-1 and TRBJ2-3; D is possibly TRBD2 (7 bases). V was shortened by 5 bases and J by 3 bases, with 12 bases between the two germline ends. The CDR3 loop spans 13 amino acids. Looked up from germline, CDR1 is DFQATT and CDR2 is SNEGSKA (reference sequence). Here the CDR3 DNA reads TGCAGTGCTGCGCGGGGGCTGACAGATACGCAGTATTTT. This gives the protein CSAARGLTDTQYF.

Here the CDR3 DNA reads TGCGCCAGCAGTTGGGCAGGACTGAACACTGAAGCTTTCTTT. As protein: CASSWAGLNTEAFF. The chain recombines TRBV5-1 with TRBJ1-1, with unresolved D. The CDR3 totals 14 residues. Per the germline V gene, CDR1 is SGHRS and CDR2 is YFSETQ. Trimming removed 5 bases from V and 0 bases from J, with 11 bases in between.

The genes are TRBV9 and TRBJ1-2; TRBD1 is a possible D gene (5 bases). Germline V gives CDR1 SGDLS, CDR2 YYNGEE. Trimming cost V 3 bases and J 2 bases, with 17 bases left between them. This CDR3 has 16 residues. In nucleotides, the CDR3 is TGTGCCAGCAGCGAGTCTACCTGGGACGGAAACTATGGCTACACCTTC. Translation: CASSESTWDGNYGYTF. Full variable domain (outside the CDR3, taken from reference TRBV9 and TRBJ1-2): DSGVTQTPKHLITATGQRVTLRCSPRSGDLSVYWYQQSLDQGLQFLIQYYNGEERAKGNILERFSAQQFPDLHSELNLSSLELGDSALYFCASSESTWDGNYGYTFGSGTRLTVV.

CDR3 loop: CASSQGEARGYTF. The CDR3 DNA is TGTGCCAGCAGCCAAGGGGAGGCCCGCGGCTACACCTTC. The chain combines TRBV3-1 with TRBJ1-2, with D hard to call. The germline gives CDR1 LGHDT, CDR2 YNNKEL (reference sequence). The CDR3 sequence is 13 residues long. V shed 1 base and J shed 8 bases, with 11 bases lying between them.

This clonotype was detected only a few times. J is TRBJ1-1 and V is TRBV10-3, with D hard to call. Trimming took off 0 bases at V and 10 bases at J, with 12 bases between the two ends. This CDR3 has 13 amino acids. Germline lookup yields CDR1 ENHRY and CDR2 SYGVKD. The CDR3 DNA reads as TGTGCCATCAGTGAGTCGCGACAATCTGGAGCTTTCTTT. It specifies CAISESRQSGAFF.

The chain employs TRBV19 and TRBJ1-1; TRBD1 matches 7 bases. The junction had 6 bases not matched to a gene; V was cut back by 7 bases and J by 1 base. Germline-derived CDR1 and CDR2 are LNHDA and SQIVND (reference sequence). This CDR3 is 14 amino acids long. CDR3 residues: CASKETGKNTEAFF. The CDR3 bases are TGTGCCAGTAAGGAGACAGGGAAGAACACTGAAGCTTTCTTT.

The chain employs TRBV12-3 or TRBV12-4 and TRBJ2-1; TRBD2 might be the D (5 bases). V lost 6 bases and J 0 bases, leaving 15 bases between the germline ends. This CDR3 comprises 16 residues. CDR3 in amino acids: CASSNSGPVSYNEQFF. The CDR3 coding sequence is TGTGCCAGCAGCAACAGCGGTCCGGTCTCCTACAATGAGCAGTTCTTC.

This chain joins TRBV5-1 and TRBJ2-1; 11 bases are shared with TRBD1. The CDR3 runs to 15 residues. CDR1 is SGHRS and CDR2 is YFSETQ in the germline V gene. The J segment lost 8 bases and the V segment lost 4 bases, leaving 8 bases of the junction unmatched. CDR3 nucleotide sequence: TGCGCCAGCAGCCCTACCCGGACAGGGGGCCATGAGCAGTTCTTC. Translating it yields CASSPTRTGGHEQFF.

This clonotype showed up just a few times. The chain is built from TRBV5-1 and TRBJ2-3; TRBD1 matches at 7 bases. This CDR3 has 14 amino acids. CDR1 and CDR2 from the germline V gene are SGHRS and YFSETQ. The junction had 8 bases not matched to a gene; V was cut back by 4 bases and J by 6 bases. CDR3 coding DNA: TGCGCCAGCAGCGTAGGGACAGTTGGTGATACGCAGTATTTT. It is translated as CASSVGTVGDTQYF.

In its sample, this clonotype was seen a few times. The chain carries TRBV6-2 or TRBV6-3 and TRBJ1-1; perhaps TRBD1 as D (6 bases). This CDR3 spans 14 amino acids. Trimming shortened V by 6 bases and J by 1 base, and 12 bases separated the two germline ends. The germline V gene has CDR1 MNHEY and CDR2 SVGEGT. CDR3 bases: TGTGCCAGCAGGAGAAACAGGGAGAACACTGAAGCTTTCTTT. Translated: CASRRNRENTEAFF.

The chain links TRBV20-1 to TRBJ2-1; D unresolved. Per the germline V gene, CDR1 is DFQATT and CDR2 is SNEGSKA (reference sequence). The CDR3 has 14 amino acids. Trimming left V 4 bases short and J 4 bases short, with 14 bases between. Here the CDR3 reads CSAKRTRGYNEQFF. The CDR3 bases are TGCAGTGCTAAACGGACCCGTGGGTACAATGAGCAGTTCTTC.

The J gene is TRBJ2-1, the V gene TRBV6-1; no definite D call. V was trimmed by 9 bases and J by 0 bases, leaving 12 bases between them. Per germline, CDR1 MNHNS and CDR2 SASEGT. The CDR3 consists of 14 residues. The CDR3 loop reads CASTPSGSYNEQFF. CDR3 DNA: TGTGCCAGTACCCCTTCGGGCTCCTACAATGAGCAGTTCTTC.

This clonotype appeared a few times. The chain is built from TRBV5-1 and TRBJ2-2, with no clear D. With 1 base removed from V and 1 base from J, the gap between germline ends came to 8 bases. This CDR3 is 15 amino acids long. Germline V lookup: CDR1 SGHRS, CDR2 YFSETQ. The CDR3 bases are TGCGCCAGCAGCTTGATGATCGTGAACACCGGGGAGCTGTTTTTT. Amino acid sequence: CASSLMIVNTGELFF.

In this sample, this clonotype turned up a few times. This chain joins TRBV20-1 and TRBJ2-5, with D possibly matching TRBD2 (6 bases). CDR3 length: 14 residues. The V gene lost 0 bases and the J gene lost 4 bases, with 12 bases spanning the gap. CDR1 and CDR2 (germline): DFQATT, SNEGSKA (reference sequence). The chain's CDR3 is CSARDPGAGETQYF. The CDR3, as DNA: TGCAGTGCTAGAGATCCGGGAGCGGGAGAGACCCAGTACTTC.

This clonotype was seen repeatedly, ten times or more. The CDR3 DNA reads as TGCAGTGCTACGGGACAGGAGAACTACGAGCAGTACTTC. It encodes CSATGQENYEQYF. The chain uses TRBV20-1 and TRBJ2-7; 8 bases match TRBD1. CDR3 size: 13 residues. V trimming: 4 bases; J trimming: 3 bases; junction bases outside the gene matches: 5. CDR1 is DFQATT and CDR2 is SNEGSKA in the germline V gene (reference sequence).

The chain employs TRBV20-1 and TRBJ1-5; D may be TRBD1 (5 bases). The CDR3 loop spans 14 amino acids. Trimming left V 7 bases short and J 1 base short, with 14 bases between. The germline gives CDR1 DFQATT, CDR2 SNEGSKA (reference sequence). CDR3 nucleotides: TGCAGTGTAGGCGCAGGGAGGAGCAATCAGCCCCAGCATTTT. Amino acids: CSVGAGRSNQPQHF.

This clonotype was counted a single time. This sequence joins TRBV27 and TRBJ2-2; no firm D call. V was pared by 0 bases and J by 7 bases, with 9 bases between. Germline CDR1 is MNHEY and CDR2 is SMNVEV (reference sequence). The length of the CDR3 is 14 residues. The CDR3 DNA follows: TGTGCCAGCAGTTTATCGAGAACAGTCGGGGAGCTGTTTTTT. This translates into CASSLSRTVGELFF.

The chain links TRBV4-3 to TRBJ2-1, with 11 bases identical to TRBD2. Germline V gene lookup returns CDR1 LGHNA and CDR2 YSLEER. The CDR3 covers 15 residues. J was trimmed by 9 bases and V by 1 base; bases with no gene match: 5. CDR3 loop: CASSQVLAGVVEQFF. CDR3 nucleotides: TGCGCCAGCAGCCAAGTACTAGCGGGAGTTGTTGAGCAGTTCTTC.

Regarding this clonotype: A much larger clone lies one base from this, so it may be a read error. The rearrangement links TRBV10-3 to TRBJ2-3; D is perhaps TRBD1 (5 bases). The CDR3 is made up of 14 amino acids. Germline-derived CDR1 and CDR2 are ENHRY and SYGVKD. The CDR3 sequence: CAISEDRGTGTQYF. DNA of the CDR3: TGTGCCATCAGTGAAGATAGGGGCACAGGTACGCAGTATTTT.